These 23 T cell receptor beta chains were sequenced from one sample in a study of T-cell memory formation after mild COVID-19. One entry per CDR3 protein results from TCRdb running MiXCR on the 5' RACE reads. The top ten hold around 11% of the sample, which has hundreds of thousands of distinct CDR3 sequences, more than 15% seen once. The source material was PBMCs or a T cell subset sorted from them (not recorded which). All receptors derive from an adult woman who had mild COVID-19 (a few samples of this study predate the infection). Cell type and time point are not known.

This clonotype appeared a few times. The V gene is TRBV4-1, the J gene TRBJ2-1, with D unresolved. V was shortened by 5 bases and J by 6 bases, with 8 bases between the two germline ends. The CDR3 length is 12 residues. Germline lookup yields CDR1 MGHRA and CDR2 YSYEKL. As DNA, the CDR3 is TGCGCCAGCAGCGGCCGTATCAATGAGCAGTTCTTC. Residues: CASSGRINEQFF.

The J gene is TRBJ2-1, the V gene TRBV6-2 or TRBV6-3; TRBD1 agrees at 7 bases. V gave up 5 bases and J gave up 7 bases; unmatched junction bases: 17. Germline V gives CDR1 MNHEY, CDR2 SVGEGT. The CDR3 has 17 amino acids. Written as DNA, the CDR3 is TGTGCCAGCAGTCGCCCGGGGACAGTAGGTCCAGGGAATGAGCAGTTCTTC. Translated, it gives CASSRPGTVGPGNEQFF.

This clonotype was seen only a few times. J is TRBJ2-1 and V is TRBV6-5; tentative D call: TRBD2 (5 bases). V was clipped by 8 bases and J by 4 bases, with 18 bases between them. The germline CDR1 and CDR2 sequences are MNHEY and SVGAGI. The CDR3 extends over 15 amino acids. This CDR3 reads CASGPGGVGYNEQFF. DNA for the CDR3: TGTGCCAGCGGCCCCGGAGGCGTCGGTTACAATGAGCAGTTCTTC.

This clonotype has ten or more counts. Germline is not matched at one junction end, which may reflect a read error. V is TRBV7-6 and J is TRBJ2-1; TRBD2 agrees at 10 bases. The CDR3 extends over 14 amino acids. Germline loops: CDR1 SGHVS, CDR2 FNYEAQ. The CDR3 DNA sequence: TGTGCCAGCAGCCTAGCGGGGGTTAACAATGAGCAGTTCTTC. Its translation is CASSLAGVNNEQFF. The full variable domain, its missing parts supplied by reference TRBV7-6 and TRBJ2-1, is GAGVSQSPRYKVTKRGQDVALRCDPISGHVSLYWYRQALGQGPEFLTYFNYEAQQDKSGLPNDRFSAERPEGSISTLTIQRTEQRDSAMYRCASSLAGVNNEQFFGPGTRLTVL.

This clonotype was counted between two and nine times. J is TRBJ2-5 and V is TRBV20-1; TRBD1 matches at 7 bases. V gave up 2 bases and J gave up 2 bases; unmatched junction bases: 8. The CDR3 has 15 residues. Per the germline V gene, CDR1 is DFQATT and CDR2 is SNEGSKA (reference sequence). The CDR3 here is CSARRFRGIQETQYF. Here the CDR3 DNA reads TGCAGTGCTAGAAGGTTCAGGGGGATACAAGAGACCCAGTACTTC.

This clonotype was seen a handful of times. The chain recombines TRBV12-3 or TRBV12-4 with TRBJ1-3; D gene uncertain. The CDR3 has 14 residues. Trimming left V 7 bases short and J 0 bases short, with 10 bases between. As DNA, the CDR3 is TGTGCCAGCACGCGGACCACCTCTGGAAACACCATATATTTT. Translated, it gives CASTRTTSGNTIYF.

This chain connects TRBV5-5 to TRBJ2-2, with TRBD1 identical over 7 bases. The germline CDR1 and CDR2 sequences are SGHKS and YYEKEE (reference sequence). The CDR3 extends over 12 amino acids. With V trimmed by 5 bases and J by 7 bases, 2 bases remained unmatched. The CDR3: CASSDRVGELFF. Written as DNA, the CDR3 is TGTGCCAGCAGTGACAGGGTCGGGGAGCTGTTTTTT.

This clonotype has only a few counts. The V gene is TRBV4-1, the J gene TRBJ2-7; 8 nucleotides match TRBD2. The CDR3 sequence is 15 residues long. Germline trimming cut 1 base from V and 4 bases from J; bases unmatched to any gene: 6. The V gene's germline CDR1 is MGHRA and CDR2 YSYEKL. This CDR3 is CASSQVTSGLYEQYF. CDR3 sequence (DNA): TGCGCCAGCAGCCAAGTTACTAGCGGATTATACGAGCAGTACTTC.

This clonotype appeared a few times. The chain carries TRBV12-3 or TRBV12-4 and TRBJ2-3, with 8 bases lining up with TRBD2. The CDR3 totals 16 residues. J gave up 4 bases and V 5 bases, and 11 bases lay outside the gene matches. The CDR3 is CASSPGGAGASDTQYF. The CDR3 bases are TGTGCCAGCAGTCCCGGTGGAGCGGGAGCTTCAGATACGCAGTATTTT.

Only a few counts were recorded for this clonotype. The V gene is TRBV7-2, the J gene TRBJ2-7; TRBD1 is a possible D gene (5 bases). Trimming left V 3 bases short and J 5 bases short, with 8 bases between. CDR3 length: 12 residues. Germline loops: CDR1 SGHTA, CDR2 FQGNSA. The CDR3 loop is CASSFIRDEQYF. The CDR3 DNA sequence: TGTGCCAGCAGCTTCATCAGGGACGAGCAGTACTTC.

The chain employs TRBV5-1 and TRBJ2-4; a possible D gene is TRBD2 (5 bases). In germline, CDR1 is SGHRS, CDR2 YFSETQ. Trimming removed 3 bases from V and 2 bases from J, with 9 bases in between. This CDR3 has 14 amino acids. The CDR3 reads CASSSYGTKNIQYF. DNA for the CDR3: TGCGCCAGCAGCTCATACGGGACCAAAAACATTCAGTACTTC.

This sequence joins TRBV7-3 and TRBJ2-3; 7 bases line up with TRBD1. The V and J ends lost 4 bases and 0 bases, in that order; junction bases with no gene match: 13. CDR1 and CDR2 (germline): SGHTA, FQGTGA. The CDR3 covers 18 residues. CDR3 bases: TGTGCCAGCAGCTCAAAGAAGATACAGGGGTATAGCACAGATACGCAGTATTTT. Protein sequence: CASSSKKIQGYSTDTQYF.

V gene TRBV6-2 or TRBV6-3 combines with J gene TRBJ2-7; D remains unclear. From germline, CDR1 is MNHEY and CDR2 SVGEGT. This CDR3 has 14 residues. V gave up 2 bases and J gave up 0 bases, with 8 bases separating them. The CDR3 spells CASSYRAASYEQYF. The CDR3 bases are TGTGCCAGCAGTTACCGGGCAGCCTCCTACGAGCAGTACTTC.

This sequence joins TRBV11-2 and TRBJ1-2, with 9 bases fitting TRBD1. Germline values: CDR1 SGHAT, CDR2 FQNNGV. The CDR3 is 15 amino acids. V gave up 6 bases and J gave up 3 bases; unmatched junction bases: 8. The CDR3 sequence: CASRGHRQGDYGYTF. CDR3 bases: TGTGCCAGCAGAGGACACCGACAGGGGGACTATGGCTACACCTTC.

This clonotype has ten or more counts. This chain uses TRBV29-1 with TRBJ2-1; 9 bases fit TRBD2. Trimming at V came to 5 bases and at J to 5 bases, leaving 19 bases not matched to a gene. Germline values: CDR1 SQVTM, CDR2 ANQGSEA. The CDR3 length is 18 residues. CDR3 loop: CSVLPRLAELFSDNEQFF. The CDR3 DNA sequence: TGCAGCGTTCTCCCGCGACTAGCGGAACTTTTCTCGGACAATGAGCAGTTCTTC.

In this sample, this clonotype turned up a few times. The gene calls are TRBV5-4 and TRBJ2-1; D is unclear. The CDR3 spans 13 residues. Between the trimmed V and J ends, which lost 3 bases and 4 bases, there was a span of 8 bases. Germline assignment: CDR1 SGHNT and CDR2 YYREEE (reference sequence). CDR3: CASSSDTYNEQFF. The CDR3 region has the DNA TGTGCCAGCAGCTCCGACACATACAATGAGCAGTTCTTC.

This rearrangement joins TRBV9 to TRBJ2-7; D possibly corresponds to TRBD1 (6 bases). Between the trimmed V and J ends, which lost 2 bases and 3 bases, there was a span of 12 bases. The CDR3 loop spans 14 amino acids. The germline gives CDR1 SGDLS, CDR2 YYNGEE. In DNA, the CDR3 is TGTGCCAGCAGCGTTAATCCAGGGGACTACGAGCAGTACTTC. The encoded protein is CASSVNPGDYEQYF.

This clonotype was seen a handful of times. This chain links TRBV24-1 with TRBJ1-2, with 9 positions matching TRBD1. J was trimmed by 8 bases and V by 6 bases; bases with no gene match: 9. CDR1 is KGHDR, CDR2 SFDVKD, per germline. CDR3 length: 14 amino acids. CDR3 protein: CATSSHRGQRGYTF. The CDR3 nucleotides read TGTGCCACCAGTTCGCACAGGGGGCAGCGAGGCTACACCTTC.

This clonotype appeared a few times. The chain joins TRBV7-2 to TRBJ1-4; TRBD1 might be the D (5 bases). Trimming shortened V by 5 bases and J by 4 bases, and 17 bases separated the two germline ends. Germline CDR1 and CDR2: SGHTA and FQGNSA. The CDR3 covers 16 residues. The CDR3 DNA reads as TGTGCCAGCAGCCCTCGGGCGGGCAGGGATAATGAAAAACTGTTTTTT. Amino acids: CASSPRAGRDNEKLFF. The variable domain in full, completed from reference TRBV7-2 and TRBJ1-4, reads GAGVSQSPSNKVTEKGKDVELRCDPISGHTALYWYRQSLGQGLEFLIYFQGNSAPDKSGLPSDRFSAERTGGSVSTLTIQRTQQEDSAVYLCASSPRAGRDNEKLFFGSGTQLSVL.

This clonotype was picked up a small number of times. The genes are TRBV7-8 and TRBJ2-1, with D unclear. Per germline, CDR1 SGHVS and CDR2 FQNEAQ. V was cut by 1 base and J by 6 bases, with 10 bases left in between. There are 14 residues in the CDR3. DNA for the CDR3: TGTGCCAGCAGCTTAGTCCGCCTGGGCAATGAGCAGTTCTTC. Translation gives CASSLVRLGNEQFF. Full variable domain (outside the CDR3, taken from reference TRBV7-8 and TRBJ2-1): GAGVSQSPRYKVAKRGQDVALRCDPISGHVSLFWYQQALGQGPEFLTYFQNEAQLDKSGLPSDRFFAERPEGSVSTLKIQRTQQEDSAVYLCASSLVRLGNEQFFGPGTRLTVL.

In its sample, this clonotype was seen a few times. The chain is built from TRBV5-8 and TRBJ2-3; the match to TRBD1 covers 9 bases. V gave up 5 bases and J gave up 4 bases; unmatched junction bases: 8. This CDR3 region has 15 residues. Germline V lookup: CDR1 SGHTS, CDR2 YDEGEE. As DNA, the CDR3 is TGTGCCAGCAGGAATGGACAGGGGAGGGCAGATACGCAGTATTTT. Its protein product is CASRNGQGRADTQYF. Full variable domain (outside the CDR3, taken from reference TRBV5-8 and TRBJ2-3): EAGVTQSPTHLIKTRGQQATLRCSPISGHTSVYWYQQALGLGLQFLLWYDEGEERNRGNFPPRFSGRQFPNYSSELNVNALELEDSALYLCASRNGQGRADTQYFGPGTRLTVL.

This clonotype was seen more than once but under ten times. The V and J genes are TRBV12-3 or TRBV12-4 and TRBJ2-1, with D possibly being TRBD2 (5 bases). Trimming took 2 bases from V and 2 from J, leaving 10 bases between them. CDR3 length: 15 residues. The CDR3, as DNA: TGTGCCAGCAGTTTAAGGACTGATACCTACAATGAGCAGTTCTTC. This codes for CASSLRTDTYNEQFF.

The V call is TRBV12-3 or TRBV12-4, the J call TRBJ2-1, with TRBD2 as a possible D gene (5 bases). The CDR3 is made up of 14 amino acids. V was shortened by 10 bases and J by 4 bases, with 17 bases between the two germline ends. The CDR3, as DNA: TGTGCCACCTCCCCGAGCGGAAATTACAATGAGCAGTTCTTC. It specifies CATSPSGNYNEQFF.